These T cell receptor beta chains were read from a single sample in a study of beta chain features in type 1 diabetes. This table comes from immunoSEQ multiplex PCR, and its TCRdb copy is limited to in-frame clones, with some not included. The data contain roughly 300,000 clones, about 14% of them singletons. What was sequenced was central memory CD4+ T cells from blood. These receptor sequences come from a man aged 30 to 45 in good health. CDR3s include the opening cysteine and the closing phenylalanine or tryptophan. A D gene is named only where the DNA matches it firmly. Size is stated for part of the rows, as once, few or many counts, or as a class when the clone is expanded.

j_gene: TRBJ2-5
d_gene: .
abundance: .
v_gene: TRBV7-3
CDR3aa: CASSFREGETQYF
CDR3nt: TGTGCCAGCAGCTTTCGTGAGGGAGAGACCCAGTACTTC

j_gene: TRBJ2-3
d_gene: .
abundance: few
v_gene: TRBV7-3
CDR3aa: CASSLDGVSGDTQYF
CDR3nt: TGTGCCAGCAGCTTAGACGGGGTTTCGGGGGATACGCAGTATTTT

j_gene: TRBJ2-3
d_gene: .
abundance: .
v_gene: TRBV5-1
CDR3aa: CASSLFSSDTDTQYF
CDR3nt: TGCGCCAGCAGCTTGTTTAGCTCTGACACAGATACGCAGTATTTT

j_gene: TRBJ1-2
d_gene: .
abundance: .
v_gene: TRBV6-6
CDR3aa: CASSRGDGYTF
CDR3nt: TGTGCCAGCAGTAGAGGGGATGGCTACACCTTC

j_gene: TRBJ2-3
d_gene: .
abundance: few
v_gene: TRBV5-1
CDR3aa: CASSATGTSTDTQYF
CDR3nt: TGCGCCAGCAGCGCTACCGGGACTAGCACAGATACGCAGTATTTT

j_gene: TRBJ2-2
d_gene: TRBD2
abundance: .
v_gene: TRBV30
CDR3aa: CAWAGLLNTGELFF
CDR3nt: TGTGCCTGGGCGGGACTATTGAACACCGGGGAGCTGTTTTTT

j_gene: TRBJ2-1
d_gene: TRBD2
abundance: few
v_gene: TRBV19
CDR3aa: CASRGTSGNNEQFF
CDR3nt: TGTGCCAGTAGGGGGACTAGCGGAAACAATGAGCAGTTCTTC

j_gene: TRBJ2-1
d_gene: TRBD2
abundance: many
v_gene: TRBV11-3
CDR3aa: CASSIQTSGAYNEQFF
CDR3nt: TGTGCCAGCAGCATACAGACTAGCGGGGCCTACAATGAGCAGTTCTTC

j_gene: TRBJ1-1
d_gene: TRBD1
abundance: .
v_gene: TRBV4-2
CDR3aa: CASSQDFRGLDTEAFF
CDR3nt: TGTGCCAGCAGCCAAGACTTCAGGGGGCTCGACACTGAAGCTTTCTTT

j_gene: TRBJ2-3
d_gene: TRBD2
abundance: .
v_gene: TRBV9
CDR3aa: CASSGGASGRGDTQYF
CDR3nt: TGTGCCAGCAGCGGCGGGGCTAGCGGGAGAGGGGATACGCAGTATTTT

j_gene: TRBJ1-2
d_gene: .
abundance: .
v_gene: TRBV30
CDR3aa: CAWRQTDYGYTF
CDR3nt: TGTGCCTGGAGACAGACAGACTATGGCTACACCTTC

j_gene: TRBJ2-3
d_gene: .
abundance: .
v_gene: TRBV9
CDR3aa: CASSVERTDTQYF
CDR3nt: TGTGCCAGCAGCGTAGAGCGCACAGATACGCAGTATTTT

j_gene: TRBJ1-1
d_gene: .
abundance: few
v_gene: TRBV5-1
CDR3aa: CASREVPNTEAFF
CDR3nt: TGCGCCAGCAGGGAGGTACCGAACACTGAAGCTTTCTTT

j_gene: TRBJ2-2
d_gene: .
abundance: .
v_gene: TRBV5-6
CDR3aa: CASNRFGPGELFF
CDR3nt: TGTGCCAGCAACCGGTTTGGTCCGGGGGAGCTGTTTTTT

j_gene: TRBJ2-1
d_gene: TRBD1
abundance: few
v_gene: TRBV7-8
CDR3aa: CASSSQGAYNEQFF
CDR3nt: TGTGCCAGCAGCTCGCAGGGGGCGTACAATGAGCAGTTCTTC

j_gene: TRBJ2-5
d_gene: TRBD2
abundance: .
v_gene: TRBV5-1
CDR3aa: CASSFLASGSDETQYF
CDR3nt: TGCGCCAGCAGCTTCCTTGCTAGCGGGAGCGATGAGACCCAGTACTTC

j_gene: TRBJ2-1
d_gene: TRBD2
abundance: few
v_gene: TRBV29-1
CDR3aa: CSVENLAGVGEQFF
CDR3nt: TGCAGCGTTGAAAATCTAGCGGGAGTTGGTGAGCAGTTCTTC

j_gene: TRBJ2-1
d_gene: TRBD1
abundance: .
v_gene: TRBV2
CDR3aa: CASSLDRGSYNEQFF
CDR3nt: TGTGCCAGCAGCTTAGACAGGGGGTCCTACAATGAGCAGTTCTTC

j_gene: TRBJ2-7
d_gene: .
abundance: .
v_gene: TRBV5-4
CDR3aa: CASSLERDYEQYF
CDR3nt: TGTGCCAGCAGCTTGGAACGGGACTACGAGCAGTACTTC

j_gene: TRBJ2-5
d_gene: .
abundance: .
v_gene: TRBV14
CDR3aa: CASSQDLNQETQYF
CDR3nt: TGTGCCAGCAGCCAAGATCTTAACCAAGAGACCCAGTACTTC

j_gene: TRBJ2-3
d_gene: TRBD2
abundance: few
v_gene: TRBV6-1
CDR3aa: CASSEAATGGRRVDTQYF
CDR3nt: TGTGCCAGCAGTGAAGCGGCAACGGGGGGGCGCAGGGTAGATACGCAGTATTTT

j_gene: TRBJ1-5
d_gene: .
abundance: few
v_gene: TRBV6-1
CDR3aa: CASSPGGVYQPQHF
CDR3nt: TGTGCCAGCAGCCCGGGGGGAGTCTATCAGCCCCAGCATTTT

j_gene: TRBJ1-4
d_gene: TRBD1
abundance: .
v_gene: TRBV30
CDR3aa: CAWNVGQANEKLFF
CDR3nt: TGTGCCTGGAACGTGGGACAGGCGAATGAAAAACTGTTTTTT

j_gene: TRBJ2-7
d_gene: TRBD1
abundance: few
v_gene: TRBV18
CDR3aa: CASSPSGQGVEQYF
CDR3nt: TGTGCCAGCTCACCATCGGGACAGGGCGTCGAGCAGTACTTC

j_gene: TRBJ1-2
d_gene: TRBD1
abundance: .
v_gene: TRBV11-2
CDR3aa: CASSFYRTGGPYPYGYTF
CDR3nt: TGTGCCAGCAGCTTTTATCGGACAGGCGGTCCCTACCCCTATGGCTACACCTTC

j_gene: TRBJ1-1
d_gene: .
abundance: few
v_gene: TRBV13
CDR3aa: CASSPQGRRNTEAFF
CDR3nt: TGTGCCAGCAGCCCACAGGGCCGGAGGAACACTGAAGCTTTCTTT

j_gene: TRBJ1-5
d_gene: .
abundance: few
v_gene: TRBV29-1
CDR3aa: CSGGDSLNQPQHF
CDR3nt: TGCAGCGGGGGGGACTCCCTAAATCAGCCCCAGCATTTT

j_gene: TRBJ2-5
d_gene: TRBD2
abundance: .
v_gene: TRBV7-2
CDR3aa: CASSPTSGRALQETQYF
CDR3nt: TGTGCCAGCAGCCCGACTAGCGGGAGGGCCCTCCAAGAGACCCAGTACTTC

j_gene: TRBJ1-1
d_gene: .
abundance: few
v_gene: TRBV5-1
CDR3aa: CASSLYGRGNTEAFF
CDR3nt: TGCGCCAGCAGCTTGTATGGCAGGGGGAACACTGAAGCTTTCTTT

j_gene: TRBJ1-4
d_gene: .
abundance: few
v_gene: TRBV5-4
CDR3aa: CASSLGTNHEKLFF
CDR3nt: TGTGCCAGCAGCTTAGGGACAAATCATGAAAAACTGTTTTTT

j_gene: TRBJ1-2
d_gene: .
abundance: few
v_gene: TRBV6-5
CDR3aa: CASRSDSLGGYTF
CDR3nt: TGTGCCAGCAGAAGCGACTCTCTGGGCGGCTACACCTTC

j_gene: TRBJ2-5
d_gene: TRBD2
abundance: many
v_gene: TRBV7-3
CDR3aa: CASSLREGETQYF
CDR3nt: TGTGCCAGCAGCTTAAGGGAGGGAGAGACCCAGTACTTC

j_gene: TRBJ2-2
d_gene: .
abundance: .
v_gene: TRBV6-5
CDR3aa: CASSRRTGELFF
CDR3nt: TGTGCCAGCAGTCGAAGGACAGGGGAGCTGTTTTTT

j_gene: TRBJ2-3
d_gene: TRBD1
abundance: few
v_gene: TRBV2
CDR3aa: CASQTGALTDTQYF
CDR3nt: TGTGCCAGCCAGACAGGGGCCCTCACAGATACGCAGTATTTT

j_gene: TRBJ1-1
d_gene: .
abundance: .
v_gene: TRBV6-4
CDR3aa: CASRKQGNTEAFF
CDR3nt: TGTGCCAGCAGAAAACAGGGGAACACTGAAGCTTTCTTT